This TCR beta chain was observed in a study of identical twins. Study-level points and caveats: Findings came from cross-sectional statistics, without long-term follow-up of donors.

Unique molecular identifiers were present on the cDNA, which also gained a universal primer site by template switching. TCRdb fed the 5' RACE reads into MiXCR, producing one record per CDR3 protein. The table lists some 240,000 distinct CDR3 sequences, roughly a tenth of them singletons. For this clonotype: Antigen unknown.

Trimming took 1 base from V and 3 from J, leaving 10 bases between them. Germline V gives CDR1 SGHTA, CDR2 FQGNSA. CDR3 size: 15 residues. The V call is TRBV7-2, the J call TRBJ2-1; maybe TRBD1 (6 bases). The sequenced sample consisted of memory T cells sorted from blood. The clonotype was recovered from a man aged 50-60 years in good health. For the CDR3, the DNA is TGTGCCAGCAGCTTAGAACAGGGAGACTACAATGAGCAGTTCTTC. It specifies CASSLEQGDYNEQFF.